These T cell receptor beta chains were read from a single sample in a study of spatial heterogeneity in lung cancer. TCRdb redid the calling of the 5' RACE reads with MiXCR, one entry per CDR3 protein. The data show some 100,000 distinct CDR3 sequences, around 12% seen once. This specimen consisted of PBMCs, obtained at surgery. These receptors all come from a male donor with early-stage non-small cell lung cancer. Both conserved end residues are trimmed from each CDR3.

j_call | v_call | cdr3_aa
TRBJ2-1 | TRBV4-1 | ASSPKDGGIPYNEQF
TRBJ2-7 | TRBV9 | ASSVGVAGGFDEQY
TRBJ2-1 | TRBV25-1 | ASSEVRGYNEQF
TRBJ1-4 | TRBV7-2 | ASSLSTGVGEKLF
TRBJ2-5 | TRBV7-9 | ASSFSDWETQY
TRBJ1-5 | TRBV6-6 | ASTPGREKGPQH
TRBJ2-2 | TRBV6-6 | ASGTGADTGELF
TRBJ2-2 | TRBV4-3 | ASSRGPGELF
TRBJ2-2 | TRBV20-1 | SARVHDPDRANTGELF
TRBJ2-3 | TRBV20-1 | SARAGGGMDTQY
TRBJ1-6 | TRBV29-1 | SASTGFGNSPLH
TRBJ2-2 | TRBV2 | ASLGTSNTGELF
TRBJ2-7 | TRBV6-2/TRBV6-3 | ASPPRHTTYEQY
TRBJ2-5 | TRBV19 | ASSQFTGQLKETQY
TRBJ2-3 | TRBV5-1 | ASSLAPQGAEDTQY
TRBJ1-5 | TRBV6-1 | ASSEGNQPQH
TRBJ2-7 | TRBV19 | ASSIGYEQY
TRBJ2-7 | TRBV7-2 | ASSWTRDPSYEQY
TRBJ1-2 | TRBV2 | ASSFDGGYGYT
TRBJ2-1 | TRBV29-1 | SVTIAGGNEQF
TRBJ1-2 | TRBV25-1 | ASSARGSWDGYT
TRBJ2-7 | TRBV10-2 | ASSEPGQVRSYEQY
TRBJ2-1 | TRBV7-2 | ASSPDRFLYNEQF
TRBJ2-2 | TRBV20-1 | SAPSSGRSNTGELF
TRBJ2-1 | TRBV12-3/TRBV12-4 | ASSRTSGGPGF
TRBJ2-7 | TRBV20-1 | SASIVGYEQY
TRBJ1-4 | TRBV7-9 | ASNSPGVNEKLF